The TCR beta chain under discussion was sequenced for a study of blood T cells in healthy people across ages. Trimming at V came to 4 bases and at J to 4 bases, leaving 12 bases not matched to a gene. Germline V lookup: CDR1 SGDLS, CDR2 YYNGEE. This CDR3 contains 18 residues. Regarding this clonotype: Its antigen is unknown.

A second about 7 to 12 cycle PCR used barcoded and J-beta primers. CDR3-containing paired-end reads numbering at least 2.5 million came from each sample. TCRdb reanalysed the 5' RACE reads using MiXCR and keeps one entry per CDR3 protein. The sample contains around 970,000 distinct CDR3 sequences, roughly half of which appear only once. Study findings and constraints: With age, beta diversity per million T cells declined roughly linearly, significantly by over 35. Naive T cell percentage by flow cytometry tracked strongly with beta diversity.

The J gene is TRBJ2-6, the V gene TRBV9; 9 bases are shared with TRBD1. What was sequenced was blood. The sequence was obtained from a woman aged 55-75 years in good health. CDR3 sequence reads: CASSHQGQGISGANVLTF. The CDR3 nucleotides read TGTGCCAGCAGCCACCAGGGACAGGGAATTTCAGGGGCCAACGTCCTGACTTTC.